Presented here are 22 T cell receptor beta chains from one specimen sequenced in a study of graft-versus-host responses after intestinal transplantation. The method was immunoSEQ multiplex PCR; TCRdb's version includes in-frame clones alone and lacks a portion of them. This table has roughly 28,000 clones, 87% appearing once. The material was PBMCs, obtained around 62 weeks after intestinal transplantation. These receptor sequences come from a human patient who received an intestinal transplant, so some T cells may come from the graft donor.

CDR3 amino acids: CASSRLNTEAFF. The DNA for the CDR3 is TGTGCCAGTAGTAGGCTAAACACTGAAGCTTTCTTT. This chain joins TRBV19 and TRBJ1-1, with D hard to call. The ends were cut back, 4 bases at V and 2 bases at J, with 5 bases in the middle. Germline-derived CDR1 and CDR2 are LNHDA and SQIVND (reference sequence). This CDR3 has 12 residues.

This clone occurred a few times. The chain combines TRBV5-1 with TRBJ2-7; D might be TRBD1 (5 bases). The length of the CDR3 is 15 residues. V was clipped by 4 bases and J by 2 bases, with 16 bases between them. Germline V CDR1 and CDR2: SGHRS, YFSETQ. The CDR3 spells CASSLTDSSAYEQYF. The CDR3, as DNA: TGCGCCAGCAGCCTAACCGACAGTTCCGCCTACGAGCAGTACTTC.

The genes are TRBV19 and TRBJ2-3; 8 nucleotides agree with TRBD2. Germline V lookup: CDR1 LNHDA, CDR2 SQIVND (reference sequence). This CDR3 region has 15 residues. Trimming cost V 2 bases and J 2 bases; bases outside gene matches: 3. CDR3 in amino acids: CASSILSGNTDTQYF. CDR3 nucleotide sequence: TGTGCCAGTAGTATACTTAGCGGGAACACAGATACGCAGTATTTT. Filled out from reference TRBV19 and TRBJ2-3, the complete variable domain reads DGGITQSPKYLFRKEGQNVTLSCEQNLNHDAMYWYRQDPGQGLRLIYYSQIVNDFQKGDIAEGYSVSREKKESFPLTVTSAQKNPTAFYLCASSILSGNTDTQYFGPGTRLTVL.

This clone was counted between two and nine times. The chain uses TRBV4-2 and TRBJ2-3; 12 nucleotides match TRBD2. Losses at the gene ends were 1 base for V and 4 bases for J; bases not matched to a gene: 0. CDR3 length: 15 residues. The V gene's germline CDR1 is LGHNA and CDR2 YNFKEQ. The CDR3 DNA sequence: TGTGCCAGCAGCCAAGGACTAGCGGGAGCAGATACGCAGTATTTT. As protein: CASSQGLAGADTQYF.

The J gene is TRBJ1-3, the V gene TRBV6-5; 7 bases match TRBD1. In germline, CDR1 is MNHEY, CDR2 SVGAGI. V dropped 6 bases and J dropped 5; count of bases not matched to a gene: 7. CDR3 size: 14 residues. The CDR3 loop reads CASSRQGARNTIYF. The CDR3, as DNA: TGTGCCAGCAGCCGACAGGGAGCGCGAAACACCATATATTTT.

As DNA, the CDR3 is TGTGCCAGCAGCATCCAGGGCTCAGGGGATAACTACGAGCAGTACTTC. It is translated as CASSIQGSGDNYEQYF. The rearrangement joins TRBV5-5 to TRBJ2-7; TRBD1 is a possible D gene (6 bases). Trimming took off 4 bases at V and 3 bases at J, with 20 bases between the two ends. The CDR3 totals 16 residues. Germline V gene data show CDR1 as SGHKS and CDR2 as YYEKEE (reference sequence).

In DNA form, the CDR3 reads TGTGCCAGCAACAGGGCTTATAATTCACCCCTCCACTTT. Its protein product is CASNRAYNSPLHF. J is TRBJ1-6 and V is TRBV2; TRBD1 is a possible D gene (6 bases). V was clipped by 7 bases and J by 4 bases, with 8 bases between them. CDR3 length equals 13 residues. Germline CDR1 SNHLY, CDR2 FYNNEI.

The rearrangement uses TRBV27 and TRBJ2-7; 13 positions match TRBD2. Per the germline V gene, CDR1 is MNHEY and CDR2 is SMNVEV (reference sequence). With V trimmed by 5 bases and J by 2 bases, 18 bases remained unmatched. The CDR3 length is 20 residues. The CDR3 DNA follows: TGTGCCAGCAGTCACGTAACGGGACTAGCGGGATCCTTGGGACCCTACGAGCAGTACTTC. The encoded protein is CASSHVTGLAGSLGPYEQYF.

This rearrangement joins TRBV28 to TRBJ1-4, with D uncertain. Deletions cut 3 bases from V and 4 bases from J, with 9 bases between. Germline V gene lookup returns CDR1 MDHEN and CDR2 SYDVKM. The CDR3 has 14 residues. The CDR3 protein is CASSFLANNEKLFF. The CDR3, as DNA: TGTGCCAGCAGTTTTCTCGCCAATAATGAAAAACTGTTTTTT.

CDR3: CASRTSGTYTGELFF. CDR3 nucleotide sequence: TGTGCCAGTCGAACTAGCGGGACTTACACCGGGGAGCTGTTTTTT. The chain carries TRBV19 and TRBJ2-2; 10 bases fit TRBD2. Trimming removed 8 bases from V and 3 bases from J; junction bases left unmatched: 6. CDR1 is LNHDA, CDR2 SQIVND, per germline (reference sequence). The CDR3 runs to 15 residues.

V and J are TRBV21-1 and TRBJ2-6; the DNA was not compared with TRBD1, the D call given in the table. TRBV21-1 counts as a pseudogene. This CDR3 is built from 18 residues. This chain's CDR3 is CASSINRDRPSGANVLTF. Written as DNA, the CDR3 is TGTGCCAGCAGCATTAACCGGGACAGGCCCTCTGGGGCCAACGTCCTGACTTTC.

In this sample, this clone turned up once. Other nucleotide sequences in the sample specify the same CDR3. The rearrangement links TRBV11-2 to TRBJ1-1; D not certain. From germline, CDR1 is SGHAT and CDR2 FQNNGV. There are 17 residues in the CDR3. V lost 5 bases and J 2 bases, leaving 21 bases between the germline ends. CDR3 nucleotides: TGTGCCAGCAGCCCCGACCCTGTACAATGGGGTAACACTGAAGCTTTCTTT. Its protein is CASSPDPVQWGNTEAFF. Full variable domain (missing parts from reference TRBV11-2 and TRBJ1-1): EAGVAQSPRYKIIEKRQSVAFWCNPISGHATLYWYQQILGQGPKLLIQFQNNGVVDDSQLPKDRFSAERLKGVDSTLKIQPAKLEDSAVYLCASSPDPVQWGNTEAFFGQGTRLTVV.

The chain uses TRBV18 and TRBJ2-7, with D possibly matching TRBD1 (6 bases). CDR1 and CDR2 (germline): KGHSH, LQKENI. CDR3 length: 16 amino acids. Trimming stripped 6 bases from V and 0 bases from J, with 18 bases between. The CDR3 DNA sequence: TGTGCCAGCTCGAATTACAGGGAAGGAAGCTCCTACGAGCAGTACTTC. This sequence encodes CASSNYREGSSYEQYF.

The rearrangement links TRBV6-1 to TRBJ2-2, with TRBD1 identical over 7 bases. The CDR3 runs to 15 residues. V was pared by 6 bases and J by 1 base, with 5 bases of the junction left unmatched. Germline assignment: CDR1 MNHNS and CDR2 SASEGT. CDR3 nucleotides: TGTGCCAGCAGGACAACAGGGGAGAACACCGGGGAGCTGTTTTTT. Protein: CASRTTGENTGELFF.

The chain employs TRBV6-1 and TRBJ2-2; no clear D. The V gene lost 2 bases and the J gene lost 2 bases, with 6 bases spanning the gap. Germline V gene sequence: CDR1 MNHNS, CDR2 SASEGT. The CDR3 consists of 14 residues. The CDR3 nucleotides read TGTGCCAGCAGTGAAAAGGCTAACACCGGGGAGCTGTTTTTT. Its translation: CASSEKANTGELFF.

The V call is TRBV28, the J call TRBJ2-5; 9 nucleotides line up with TRBD2. CDR1 is MDHEN, CDR2 SYDVKM, per germline. The CDR3 totals 16 residues. J gave up 4 bases and V 2 bases, and 8 bases lay outside the gene matches. This chain's CDR3 is CASSLGRGGGLETQYF. The CDR3 nucleotides read TGTGCCAGCAGTTTAGGTCGCGGGGGGGGCTTAGAGACCCAGTACTTC.

This clone has only one observation. J is TRBJ2-4 and V is TRBV13; TRBD2 matches 12 bases. V was pared by 5 bases and J by 0 bases, with 5 bases of the junction left unmatched. This CDR3 region has 17 residues. The germline CDR1 and CDR2 sequences are PRHDT and FYEKMQ (reference sequence). Written as DNA, the CDR3 is TGTGCCAGCAGCCGACTAGCGGGGGACCTAGCCAAAAACATTCAGTACTTC. It yields the protein CASSRLAGDLAKNIQYF.

This clone was counted a single time. The chain is built from TRBV4-1 and TRBJ1-2; maybe TRBD1 (6 bases). The germline V and J ends were trimmed by 4 bases and 2 bases, with 11 bases remaining between them. The V gene's germline CDR1 is MGHRA and CDR2 YSYEKL. This CDR3 comprises 14 residues. This CDR3 reads CASSPRGGNYGYTF. The CDR3 DNA follows: TGCGCCAGCAGCCCTAGGGGGGGAAACTATGGCTACACCTTC.

The rearrangement joins TRBV5-1 to TRBJ2-7; TRBD1 might be the D (6 bases). Trimming took 0 bases from V and 0 from J, leaving 10 bases between them. Germline V gene sequence: CDR1 SGHRS, CDR2 YFSETQ. CDR3 length equals 15 residues. The CDR3 spells CASSLAGTFSYEQYF. CDR3 DNA: TGCGCCAGCAGCTTGGCCGGGACATTCTCCTACGAGCAGTACTTC.

This chain joins TRBV6-5 and TRBJ2-7; either TRBD1 or TRBD2 may fit D (7 bases each). Germline loops: CDR1 MNHEY, CDR2 SVGAGI. V lost 6 bases and J lost 0, with 15 bases in between. The CDR3 runs 15 residues. This chain's CDR3 is CASSPQGGNSYEQYF. The CDR3 DNA reads TGTGCCAGCAGCCCTCAGGGGGGGAACTCCTACGAGCAGTACTTC.

This chain uses TRBV7-8 with TRBJ2-1, with a possible D match to TRBD2 (5 bases). CDR3 length: 15 residues. The V gene lost 4 bases and the J gene lost 4 bases, with 14 bases spanning the gap. CDR1 is SGHVS, CDR2 FQNEAQ, per germline. The CDR3 sequence is CASSWSPGLYNEQFF. The CDR3 nucleotides are TGTGCCAGCAGCTGGAGCCCAGGACTGTACAATGAGCAGTTCTTC.

About this clone: Other DNA sequences in this specimen translate into the identical CDR3. This chain joins TRBV18 and TRBJ1-3; D uncertain. CDR3 length: 14 amino acids. Germline V lookup: CDR1 KGHSH, CDR2 LQKENI. Trimming pared 3 bases from V and 0 bases from J, leaving 6 bases between. The CDR3 spells CASSPTVSGNTIYF. The CDR3 coding sequence is TGTGCCAGCTCACCGACTGTCTCTGGAAACACCATATATTTT.